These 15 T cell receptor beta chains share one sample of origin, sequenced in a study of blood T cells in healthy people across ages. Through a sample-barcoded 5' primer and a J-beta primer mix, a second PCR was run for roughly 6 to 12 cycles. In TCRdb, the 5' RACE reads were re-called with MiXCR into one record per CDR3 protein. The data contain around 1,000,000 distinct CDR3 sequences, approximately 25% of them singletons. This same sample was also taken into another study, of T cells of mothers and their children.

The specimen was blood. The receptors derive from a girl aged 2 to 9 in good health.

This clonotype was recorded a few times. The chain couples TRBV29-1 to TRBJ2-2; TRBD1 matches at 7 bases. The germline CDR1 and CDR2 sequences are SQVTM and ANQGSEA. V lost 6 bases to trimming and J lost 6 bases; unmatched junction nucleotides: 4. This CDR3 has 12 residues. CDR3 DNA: TGCAGCGTCGAAACAGGGGCCGGGGAGCTGTTTTTT. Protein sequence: CSVETGAGELFF.

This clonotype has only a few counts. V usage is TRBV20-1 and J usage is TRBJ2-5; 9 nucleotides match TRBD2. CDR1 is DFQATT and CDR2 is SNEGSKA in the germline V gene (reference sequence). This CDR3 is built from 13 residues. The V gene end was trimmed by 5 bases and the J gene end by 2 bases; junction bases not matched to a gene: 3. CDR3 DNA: TGCAGTGCTGCTCTAGCGGGACAAGAGACCCAGTACTTC. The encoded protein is CSAALAGQETQYF.

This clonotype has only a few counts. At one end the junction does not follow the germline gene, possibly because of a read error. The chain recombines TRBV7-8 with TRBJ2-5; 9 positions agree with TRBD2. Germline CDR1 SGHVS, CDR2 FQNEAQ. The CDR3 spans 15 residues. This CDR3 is CASSLHSGSTETQYF. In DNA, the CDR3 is TGCGCCAGCAGTTTACATAGCGGGAGTACGGAGACCCAGTACTTC.

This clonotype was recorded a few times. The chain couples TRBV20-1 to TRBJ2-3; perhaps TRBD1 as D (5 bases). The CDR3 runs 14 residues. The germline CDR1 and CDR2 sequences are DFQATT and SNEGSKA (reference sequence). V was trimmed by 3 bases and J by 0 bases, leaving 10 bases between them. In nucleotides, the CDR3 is TGCAGTGCTAGTTGGACACCTAGCACAGATACGCAGTATTTT. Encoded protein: CSASWTPSTDTQYF.

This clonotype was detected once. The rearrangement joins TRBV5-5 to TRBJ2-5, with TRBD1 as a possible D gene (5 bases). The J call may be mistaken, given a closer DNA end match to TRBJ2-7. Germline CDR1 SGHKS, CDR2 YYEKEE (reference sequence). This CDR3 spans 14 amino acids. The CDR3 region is CASSLAQGKVEQYF. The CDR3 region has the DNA TGTGCCAGCAGCTTGGCTCAGGGAAAAGTCGAGCAGTACTTC.

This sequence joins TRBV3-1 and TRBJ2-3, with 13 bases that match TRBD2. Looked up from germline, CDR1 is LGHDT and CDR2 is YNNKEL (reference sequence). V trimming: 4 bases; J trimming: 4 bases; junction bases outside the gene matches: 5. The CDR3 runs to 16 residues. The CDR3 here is CASSPTSGGASDTQYF. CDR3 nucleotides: TGTGCCAGCAGCCCAACTAGCGGGGGGGCCTCAGATACGCAGTATTTT.

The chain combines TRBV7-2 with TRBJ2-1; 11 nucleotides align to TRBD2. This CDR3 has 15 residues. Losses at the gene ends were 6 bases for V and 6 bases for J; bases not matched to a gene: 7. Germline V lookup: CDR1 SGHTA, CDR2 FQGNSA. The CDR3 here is CASRSGLADLNEQFF. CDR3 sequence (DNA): TGTGCCAGCAGGTCGGGACTAGCGGATCTCAATGAGCAGTTCTTC.

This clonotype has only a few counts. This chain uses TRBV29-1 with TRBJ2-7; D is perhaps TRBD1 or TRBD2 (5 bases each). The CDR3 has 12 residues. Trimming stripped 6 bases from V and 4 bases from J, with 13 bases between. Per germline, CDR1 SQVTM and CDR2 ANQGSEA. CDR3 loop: CSVLGVSYEQYF. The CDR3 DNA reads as TGCAGCGTGCTGGGGGTTTCTTACGAGCAGTACTTC.

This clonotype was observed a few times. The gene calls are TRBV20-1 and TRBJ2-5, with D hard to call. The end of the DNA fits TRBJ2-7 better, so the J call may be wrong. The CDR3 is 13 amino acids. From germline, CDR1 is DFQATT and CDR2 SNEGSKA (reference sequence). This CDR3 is CSAREPIFYEQYF. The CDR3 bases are TGCAGTGCTAGAGAACCTATTTTCTACGAGCAGTACTTC.

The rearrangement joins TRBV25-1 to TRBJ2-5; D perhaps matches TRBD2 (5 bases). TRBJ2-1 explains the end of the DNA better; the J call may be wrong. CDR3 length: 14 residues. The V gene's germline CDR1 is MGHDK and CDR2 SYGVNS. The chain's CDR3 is CASSHTPGLNEQFF. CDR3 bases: TGTGCCAGCAGTCATACGCCGGGATTAAATGAGCAGTTCTTC.

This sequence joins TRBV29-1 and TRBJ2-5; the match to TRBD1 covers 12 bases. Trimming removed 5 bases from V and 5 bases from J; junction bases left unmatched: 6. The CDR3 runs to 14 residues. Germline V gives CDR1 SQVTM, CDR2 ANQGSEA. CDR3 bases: TGCAGCGTTCTGGGACAGGGGGCCGGGGAGACCCAGTACTTC. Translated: CSVLGQGAGETQYF.

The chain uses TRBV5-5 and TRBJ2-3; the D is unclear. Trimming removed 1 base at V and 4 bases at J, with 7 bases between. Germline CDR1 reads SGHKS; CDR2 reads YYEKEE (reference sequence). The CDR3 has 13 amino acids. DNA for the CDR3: TGTGCCAGCAGCTTGCGCTCGTCAGATACGCAGTATTTT. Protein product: CASSLRSSDTQYF.

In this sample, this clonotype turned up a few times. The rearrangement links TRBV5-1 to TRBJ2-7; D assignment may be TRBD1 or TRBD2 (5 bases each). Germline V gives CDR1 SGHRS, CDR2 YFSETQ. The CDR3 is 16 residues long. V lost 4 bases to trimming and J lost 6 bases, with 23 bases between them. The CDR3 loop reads CASSPRTARGPSEQYF. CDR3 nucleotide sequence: TGCGCCAGCAGCCCAAGGACCGCGAGGGGACCTTCCGAGCAGTACTTC.

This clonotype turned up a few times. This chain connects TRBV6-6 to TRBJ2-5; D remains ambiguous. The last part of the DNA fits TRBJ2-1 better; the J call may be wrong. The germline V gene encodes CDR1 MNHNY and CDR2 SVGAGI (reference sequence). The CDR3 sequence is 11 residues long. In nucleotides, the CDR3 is TGTGCCAGCATGATGGGGAATGAGCAGTTCTTC. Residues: CASMMGNEQFF.

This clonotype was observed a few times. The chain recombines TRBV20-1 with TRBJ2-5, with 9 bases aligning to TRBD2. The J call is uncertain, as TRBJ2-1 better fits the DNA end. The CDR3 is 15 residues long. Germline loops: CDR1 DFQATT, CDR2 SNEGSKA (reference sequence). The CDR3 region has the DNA TGCAGTGCTAGAGGGGATAGCGGGAGAGTCAATGAGCAGTTCTTC. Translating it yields CSARGDSGRVNEQFF.